The present T cell receptor (beta chain) was sequenced within a study of T-cell memory formation after mild COVID-19. Study-level information: In these data, TCR clusters were largely donor specific. Study results and limitations: Within pre-infection memory, some responding clones were found, suggesting cross-reactive memory joined. While clones contracting from day 15 to 85 were balanced between CD4 and CD8, later expanders leaned CD4+.

This clonotype appeared many times. What it recognizes is unknown. TCR alpha and TCR beta cDNA libraries carrying sample barcodes and UMIs came from 5'RACE with constant-segment primers. MiXCR, applied by TCRdb to the 5' RACE reads, yields one record per CDR3 protein. The data show fewer than 350,000 distinct CDR3 sequences, under 8.5% seen once. V was shortened by 2 bases and J by 0 bases, with 7 bases between the two germline ends. The CDR3 is made up of 13 amino acids. Germline CDR1 is DFQATT and CDR2 is SNEGSKA (reference sequence). This receptor was taken from a man younger than 35 who had mild COVID-19 (a few samples of this study predate the infection). Cell type and time point are not known. Source material: PBMCs or a T cell subset sorted from them (not recorded which). The chain uses TRBV20-1 and TRBJ1-1; D not resolved. The CDR3, as DNA: TGCAGTGCTAGACAAACACTGAACACTGAAGCTTTCTTT. Translating it yields CSARQTLNTEAFF.